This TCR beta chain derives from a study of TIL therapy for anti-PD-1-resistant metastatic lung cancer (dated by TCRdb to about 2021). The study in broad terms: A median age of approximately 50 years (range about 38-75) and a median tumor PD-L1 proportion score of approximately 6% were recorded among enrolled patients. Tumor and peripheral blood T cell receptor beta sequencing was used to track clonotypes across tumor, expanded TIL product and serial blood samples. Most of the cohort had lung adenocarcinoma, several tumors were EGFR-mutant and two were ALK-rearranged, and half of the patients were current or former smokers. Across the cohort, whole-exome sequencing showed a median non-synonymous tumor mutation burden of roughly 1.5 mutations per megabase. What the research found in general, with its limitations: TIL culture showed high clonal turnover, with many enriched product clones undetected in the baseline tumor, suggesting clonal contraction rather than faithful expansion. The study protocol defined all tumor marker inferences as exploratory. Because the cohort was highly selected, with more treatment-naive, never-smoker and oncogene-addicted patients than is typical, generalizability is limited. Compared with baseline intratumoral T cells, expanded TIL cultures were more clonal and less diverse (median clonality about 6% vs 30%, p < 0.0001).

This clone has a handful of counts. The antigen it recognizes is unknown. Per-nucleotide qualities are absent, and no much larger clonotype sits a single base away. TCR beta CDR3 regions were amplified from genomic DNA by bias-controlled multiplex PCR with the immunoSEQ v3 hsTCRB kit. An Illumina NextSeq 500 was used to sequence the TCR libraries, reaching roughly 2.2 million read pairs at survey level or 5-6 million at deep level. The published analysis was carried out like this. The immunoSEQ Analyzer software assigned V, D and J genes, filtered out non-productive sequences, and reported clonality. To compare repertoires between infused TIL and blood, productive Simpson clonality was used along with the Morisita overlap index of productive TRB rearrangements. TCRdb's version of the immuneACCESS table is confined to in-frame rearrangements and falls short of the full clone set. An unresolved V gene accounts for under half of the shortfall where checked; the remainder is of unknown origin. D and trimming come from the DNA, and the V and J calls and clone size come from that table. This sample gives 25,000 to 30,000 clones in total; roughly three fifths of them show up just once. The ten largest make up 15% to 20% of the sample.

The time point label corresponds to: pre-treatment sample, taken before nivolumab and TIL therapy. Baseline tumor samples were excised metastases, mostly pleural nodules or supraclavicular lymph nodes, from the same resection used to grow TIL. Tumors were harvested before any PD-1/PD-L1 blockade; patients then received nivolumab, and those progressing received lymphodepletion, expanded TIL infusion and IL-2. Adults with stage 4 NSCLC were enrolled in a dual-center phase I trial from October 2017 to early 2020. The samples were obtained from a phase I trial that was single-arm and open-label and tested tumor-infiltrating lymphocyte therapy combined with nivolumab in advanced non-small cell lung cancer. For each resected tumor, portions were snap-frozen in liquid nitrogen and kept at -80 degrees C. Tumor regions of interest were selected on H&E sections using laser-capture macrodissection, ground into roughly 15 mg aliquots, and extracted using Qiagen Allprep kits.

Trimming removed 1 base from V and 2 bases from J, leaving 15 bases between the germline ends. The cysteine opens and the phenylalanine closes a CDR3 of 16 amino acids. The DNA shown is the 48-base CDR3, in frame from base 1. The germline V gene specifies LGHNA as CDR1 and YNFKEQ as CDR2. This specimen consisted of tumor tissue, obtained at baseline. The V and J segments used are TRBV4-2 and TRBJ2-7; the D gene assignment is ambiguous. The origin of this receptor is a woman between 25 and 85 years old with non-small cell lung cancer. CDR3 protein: CASSQGSKVSPYEQYF. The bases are TGTGCCAGCAGCCAAGGGTCGAAGGTGAGCCCCTACGAGCAGTACTTC.